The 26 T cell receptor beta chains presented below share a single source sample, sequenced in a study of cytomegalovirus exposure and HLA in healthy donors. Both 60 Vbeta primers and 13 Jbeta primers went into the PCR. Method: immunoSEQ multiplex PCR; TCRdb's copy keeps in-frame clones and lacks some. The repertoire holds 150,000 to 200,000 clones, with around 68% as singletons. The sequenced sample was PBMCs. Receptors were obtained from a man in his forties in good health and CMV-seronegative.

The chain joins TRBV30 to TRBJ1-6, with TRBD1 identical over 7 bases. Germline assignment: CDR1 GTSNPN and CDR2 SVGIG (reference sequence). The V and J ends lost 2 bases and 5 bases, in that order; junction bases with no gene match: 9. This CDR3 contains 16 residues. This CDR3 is CAWSTDREWNNSPLHF. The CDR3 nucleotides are TGTGCCTGGAGTACCGACAGGGAGTGGAATAATTCACCCCTCCACTTT.

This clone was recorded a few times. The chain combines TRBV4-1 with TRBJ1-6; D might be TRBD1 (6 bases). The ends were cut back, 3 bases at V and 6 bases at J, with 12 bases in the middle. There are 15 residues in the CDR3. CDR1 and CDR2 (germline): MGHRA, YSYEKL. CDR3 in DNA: TGCGCCAGCAGCCATCCCAGGGGCTCTAATTCACCCCTCCACTTT. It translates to CASSHPRGSNSPLHF.

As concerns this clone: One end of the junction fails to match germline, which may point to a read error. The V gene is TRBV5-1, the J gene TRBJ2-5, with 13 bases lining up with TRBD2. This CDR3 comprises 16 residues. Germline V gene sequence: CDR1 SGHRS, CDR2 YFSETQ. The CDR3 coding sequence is TGCGCCAGCAGCACCGGGACTAGCGGGAACCAAGAGGCCCAGTACTTC. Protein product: CASSTGTSGNQEAQYF. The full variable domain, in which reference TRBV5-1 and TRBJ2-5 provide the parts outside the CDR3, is KAGVTQTPRYLIKTRGQQVTLSCSPISGHRSVSWYQQTPGQGLQFLFEYFSETQRNKGNFPGRFSGRQFSNSRSEMNVSTLELGDSALYLCASSTGTSGNQEAQYFGPGTRLLVL.

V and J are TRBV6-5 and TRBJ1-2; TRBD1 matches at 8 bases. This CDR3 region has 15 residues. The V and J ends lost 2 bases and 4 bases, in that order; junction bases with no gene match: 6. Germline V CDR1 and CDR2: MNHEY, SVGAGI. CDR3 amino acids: CASSYRGQGAYGYTF. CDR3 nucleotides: TGTGCCAGCAGTTACCGCGGACAGGGAGCCTATGGCTACACCTTC.

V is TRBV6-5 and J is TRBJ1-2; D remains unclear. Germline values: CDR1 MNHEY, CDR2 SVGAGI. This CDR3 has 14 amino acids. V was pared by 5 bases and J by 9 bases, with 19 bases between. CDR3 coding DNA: TGTGCCAGCAGTCCCGGGTGGCAGATGGCGCGCTACACCTTC. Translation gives CASSPGWQMARYTF.

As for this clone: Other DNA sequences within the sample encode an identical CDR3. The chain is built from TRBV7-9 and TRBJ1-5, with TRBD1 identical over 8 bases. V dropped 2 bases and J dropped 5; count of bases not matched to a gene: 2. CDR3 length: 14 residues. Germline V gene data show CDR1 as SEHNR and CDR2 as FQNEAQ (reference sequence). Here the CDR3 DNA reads TGTGCCAGCAGCTTAACGACAGGGGATCAGCCCCAGCATTTT. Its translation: CASSLTTGDQPQHF.

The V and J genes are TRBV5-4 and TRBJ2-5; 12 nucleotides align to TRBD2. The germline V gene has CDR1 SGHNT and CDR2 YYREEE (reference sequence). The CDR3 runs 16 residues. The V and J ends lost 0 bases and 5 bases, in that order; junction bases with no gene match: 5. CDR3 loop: CASSLGLAGDGETQYF. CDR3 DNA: TGTGCCAGCAGCTTGGGACTAGCGGGGGACGGGGAGACCCAGTACTTC.

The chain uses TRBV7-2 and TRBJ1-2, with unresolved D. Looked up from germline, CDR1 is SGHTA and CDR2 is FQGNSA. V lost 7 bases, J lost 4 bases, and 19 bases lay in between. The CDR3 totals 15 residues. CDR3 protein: CASTTPDGILYGYTF. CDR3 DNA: TGTGCCAGCACCACCCCGGACGGGATACTCTATGGCTACACCTTC.

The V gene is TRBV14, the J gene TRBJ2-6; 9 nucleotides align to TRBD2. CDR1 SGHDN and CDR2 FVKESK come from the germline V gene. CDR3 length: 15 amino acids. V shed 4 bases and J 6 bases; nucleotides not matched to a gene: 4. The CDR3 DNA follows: TGTGCCAGCAGCCGCGGGGGGGGTTTGGCCAACGTCCTGACTTTC. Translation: CASSRGGGLANVLTF.

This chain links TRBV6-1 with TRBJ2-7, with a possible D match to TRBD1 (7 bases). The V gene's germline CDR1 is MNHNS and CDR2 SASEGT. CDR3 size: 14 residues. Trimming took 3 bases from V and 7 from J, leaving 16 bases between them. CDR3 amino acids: CASSDEEGAGEQYF. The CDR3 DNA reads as TGTGCCAGCAGTGATGAGGAGGGGGCAGGGGAGCAGTACTTC.

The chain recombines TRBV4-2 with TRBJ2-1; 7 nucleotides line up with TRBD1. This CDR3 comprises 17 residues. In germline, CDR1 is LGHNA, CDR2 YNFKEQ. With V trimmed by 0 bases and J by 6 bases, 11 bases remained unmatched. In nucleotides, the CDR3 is TGTGCCAGCAGCCAAGACCCGACAGGGAATCCTCTCAATGAGCAGTTCTTC. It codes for CASSQDPTGNPLNEQFF.

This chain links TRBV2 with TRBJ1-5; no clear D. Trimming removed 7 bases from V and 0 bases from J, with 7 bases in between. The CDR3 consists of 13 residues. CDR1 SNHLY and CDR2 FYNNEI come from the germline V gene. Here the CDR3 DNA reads TGTGCCAGCACGAGTAATAGCAATCAGCCCCAGCATTTT. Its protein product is CASTSNSNQPQHF.

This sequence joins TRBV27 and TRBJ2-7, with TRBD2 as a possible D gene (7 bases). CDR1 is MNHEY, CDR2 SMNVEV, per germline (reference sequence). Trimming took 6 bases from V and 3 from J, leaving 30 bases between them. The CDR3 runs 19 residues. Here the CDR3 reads CASSQVHWGGSQSFYEQYF. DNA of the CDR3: TGTGCCAGCAGCCAAGTTCACTGGGGGGGCTCCCAAAGTTTCTACGAGCAGTACTTC.

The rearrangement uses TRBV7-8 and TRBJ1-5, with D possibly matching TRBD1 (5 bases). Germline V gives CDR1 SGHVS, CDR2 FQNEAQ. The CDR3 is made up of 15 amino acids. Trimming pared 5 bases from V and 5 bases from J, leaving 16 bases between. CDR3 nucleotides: TGTGCCAGCAGCCCCCGGGAGGGGCTAGATCAGCCCCAGCATTTT. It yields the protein CASSPREGLDQPQHF.

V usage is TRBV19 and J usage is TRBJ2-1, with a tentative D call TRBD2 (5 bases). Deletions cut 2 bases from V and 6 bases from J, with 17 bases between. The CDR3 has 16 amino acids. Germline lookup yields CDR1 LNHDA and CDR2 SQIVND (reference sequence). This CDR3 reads CASSIFSAASFNEQFF. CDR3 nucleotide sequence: TGTGCCAGTAGTATATTTTCAGCGGCCAGTTTCAATGAGCAGTTCTTC.

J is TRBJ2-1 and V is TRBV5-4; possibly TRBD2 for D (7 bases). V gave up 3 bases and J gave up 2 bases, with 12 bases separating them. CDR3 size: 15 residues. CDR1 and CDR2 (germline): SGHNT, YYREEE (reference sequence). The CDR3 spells CASSWGGQAYNEQFF. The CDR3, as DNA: TGTGCCAGCAGCTGGGGGGGACAAGCCTACAATGAGCAGTTCTTC.

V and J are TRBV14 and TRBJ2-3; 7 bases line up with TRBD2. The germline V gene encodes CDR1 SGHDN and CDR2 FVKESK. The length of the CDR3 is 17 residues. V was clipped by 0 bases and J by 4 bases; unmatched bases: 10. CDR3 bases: TGTGCCAGCAGCCAAGATCGGTGGGGGGGAAGGGCAGATACGCAGTATTTT. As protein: CASSQDRWGGRADTQYF.

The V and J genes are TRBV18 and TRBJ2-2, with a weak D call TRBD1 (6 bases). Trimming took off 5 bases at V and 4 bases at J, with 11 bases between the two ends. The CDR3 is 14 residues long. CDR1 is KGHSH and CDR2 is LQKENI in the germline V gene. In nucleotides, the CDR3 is TGTGCCAGCTCAGAACAGGGACGCACCGGGGAGCTGTTTTTT. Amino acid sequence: CASSEQGRTGELFF.

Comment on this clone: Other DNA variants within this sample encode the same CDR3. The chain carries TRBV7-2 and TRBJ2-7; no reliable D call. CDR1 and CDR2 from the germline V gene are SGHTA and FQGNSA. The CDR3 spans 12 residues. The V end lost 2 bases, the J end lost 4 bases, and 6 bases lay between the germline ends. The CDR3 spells CASSLTGYEQYF. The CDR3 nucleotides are TGTGCCAGCAGCTTAACTGGTTACGAGCAGTACTTC.

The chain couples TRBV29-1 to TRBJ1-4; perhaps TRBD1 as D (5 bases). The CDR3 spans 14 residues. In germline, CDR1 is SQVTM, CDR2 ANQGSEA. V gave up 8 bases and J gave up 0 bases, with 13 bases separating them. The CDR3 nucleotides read TGCAGCTGCCTCGACAGAGCAACTAATGAAAAACTGTTTTTT. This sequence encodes CSCLDRATNEKLFF.

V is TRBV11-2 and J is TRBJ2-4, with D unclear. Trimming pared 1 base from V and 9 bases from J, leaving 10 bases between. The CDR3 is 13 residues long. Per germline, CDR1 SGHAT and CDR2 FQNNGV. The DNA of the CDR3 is TGTGCCAGCAGCTTAGTGGTGACATCCATTCAGTACTTC. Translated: CASSLVVTSIQYF.

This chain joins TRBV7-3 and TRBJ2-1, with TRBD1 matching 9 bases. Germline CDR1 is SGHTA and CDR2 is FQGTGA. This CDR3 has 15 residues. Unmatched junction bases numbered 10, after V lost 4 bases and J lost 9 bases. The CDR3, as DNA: TGTGCCAGCAGCTCAACCGGGACAGGGTTTATTGAGCAGTTCTTC. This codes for CASSSTGTGFIEQFF.

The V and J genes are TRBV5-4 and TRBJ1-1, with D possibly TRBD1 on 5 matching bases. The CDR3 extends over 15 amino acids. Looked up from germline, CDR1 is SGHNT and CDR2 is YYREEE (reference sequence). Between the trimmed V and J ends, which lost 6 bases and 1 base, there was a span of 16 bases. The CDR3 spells CASTEYWGRNTEAFF. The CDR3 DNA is TGTGCCAGCACCGAATACTGGGGCAGGAACACTGAAGCTTTCTTT.

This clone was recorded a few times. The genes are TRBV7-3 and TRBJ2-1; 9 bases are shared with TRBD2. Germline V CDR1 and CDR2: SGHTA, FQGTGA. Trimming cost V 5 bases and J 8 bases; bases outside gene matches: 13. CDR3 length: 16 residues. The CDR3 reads CASSTHSGSQRDEQFF. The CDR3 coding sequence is TGTGCCAGCAGCACCCATAGCGGGAGCCAGAGGGATGAGCAGTTCTTC.

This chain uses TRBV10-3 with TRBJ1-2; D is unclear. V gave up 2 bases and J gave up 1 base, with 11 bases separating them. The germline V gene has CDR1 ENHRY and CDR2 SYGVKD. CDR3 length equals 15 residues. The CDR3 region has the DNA TGTGCCATCAGTGAGAAGTCAGGTCTTAACTATGGCTACACCTTC. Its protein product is CAISEKSGLNYGYTF.

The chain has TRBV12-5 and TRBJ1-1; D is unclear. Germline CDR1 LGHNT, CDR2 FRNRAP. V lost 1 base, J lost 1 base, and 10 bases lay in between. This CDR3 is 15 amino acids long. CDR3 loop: CASGLGWGGNTEAFF. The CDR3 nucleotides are TGTGCTAGTGGTTTGGGATGGGGAGGGAACACTGAAGCTTTCTTT.